What follows describes a single T cell receptor (beta chain). Its target is unknown. The CDR3 runs to 15 residues. Trimming cost V 3 bases and J 4 bases; bases outside gene matches: 9. Looked up from germline, CDR1 is SGHRS and CDR2 is YFSETQ. TCRdb re-called the RT-PCR reads through MiXCR, storing one row per CDR3 protein. This sample has around 750,000 distinct CDR3 sequences, with approximately 22% found just once. The entry originates in a study of response to subunit inactivated influenza vaccine. Notes on the study in general: T cells newly recruited by each seasonal influenza vaccination are few, the authors suggested.

The sequence derives from a man aged 45-65 years who received an inactivated influenza vaccine. The chain has TRBV5-1 and TRBJ2-7, with TRBD2 matching over 8 bases. The sequencing used PBMCs from blood, collected more than 4 days after vaccination. In DNA form, the CDR3 reads TGCGCCAGCAGCTCACCGCGGGAGGAGACTTACGAGCAGTACTTC. It encodes CASSSPREETYEQYF. The variable domain in full, completed from reference TRBV5-1 and TRBJ2-7, reads KAGVTQTPRYLIKTRGQQVTLSCSPISGHRSVSWYQQTPGQGLQFLFEYFSETQRNKGNFPGRFSGRQFSNSRSEMNVSTLELGDSALYLCASSSPREETYEQYFGPGTRLTVT.